This T cell receptor beta chain was captured by sequencing in a study of blood T cell repertoires in COVID-19. The authors' processing: Estimation of nucleated cell counts relied on the amplification of reference gene primers. The assay was immunoSEQ multiplex PCR, and TCRdb's table has in-frame clones only and misses some. V, J and clone size derive from that table, while D and trimming were established from the DNA sequence. The table has 110,000 or so clones, more than 80% seen once; the top ten hold 5.5%. Germline loops: CDR1 KGHDR, CDR2 SFDVKD. V gave up 4 bases and J gave up 2 bases, with 11 bases separating them. This CDR3 has 15 residues.

The chain carries TRBV24-1 and TRBJ2-1; D possibly corresponds to TRBD1 (6 bases). The sample comprised peripheral blood. The sequence came from a woman between 55 and 75 years old with COVID-19, enrolled during active disease. CDR3 protein: CATSDTGSAYNEQFF. Written as DNA, the CDR3 is TGTGCCACCAGTGACACAGGGAGTGCCTACAATGAGCAGTTCTTC.